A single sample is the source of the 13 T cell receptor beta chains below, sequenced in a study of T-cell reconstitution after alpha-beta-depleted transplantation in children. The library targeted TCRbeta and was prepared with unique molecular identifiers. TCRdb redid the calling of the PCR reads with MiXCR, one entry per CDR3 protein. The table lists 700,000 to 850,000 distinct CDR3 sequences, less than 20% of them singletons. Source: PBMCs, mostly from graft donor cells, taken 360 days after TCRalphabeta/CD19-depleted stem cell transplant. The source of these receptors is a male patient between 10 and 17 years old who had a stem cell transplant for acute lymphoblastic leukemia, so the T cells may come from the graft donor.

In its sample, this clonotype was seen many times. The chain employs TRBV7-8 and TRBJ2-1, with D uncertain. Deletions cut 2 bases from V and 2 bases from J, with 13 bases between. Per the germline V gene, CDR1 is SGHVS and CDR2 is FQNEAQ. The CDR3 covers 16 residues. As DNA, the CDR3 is TGTGCCAGCAGCTTAAGTAGGGTGTCGCCCTACAATGAGCAGTTCTTC. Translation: CASSLSRVSPYNEQFF.

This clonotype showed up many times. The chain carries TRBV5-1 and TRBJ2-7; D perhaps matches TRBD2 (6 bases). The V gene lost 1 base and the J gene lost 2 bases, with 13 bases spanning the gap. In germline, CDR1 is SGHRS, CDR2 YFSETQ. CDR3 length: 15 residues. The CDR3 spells CASSLYGTPAYEQYF. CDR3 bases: TGCGCCAGCAGCTTGTACGGGACTCCCGCCTACGAGCAGTACTTC.

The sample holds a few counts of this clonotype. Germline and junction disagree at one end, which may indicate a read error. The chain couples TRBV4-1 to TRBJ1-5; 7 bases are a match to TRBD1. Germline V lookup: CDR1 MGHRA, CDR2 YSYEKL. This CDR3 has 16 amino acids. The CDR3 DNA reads TGCGCCAGCAGTGCAGGGGGTCAGTATAGCACTCAGCCCCAGCATTTT. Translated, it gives CASSAGGQYSTQPQHF.

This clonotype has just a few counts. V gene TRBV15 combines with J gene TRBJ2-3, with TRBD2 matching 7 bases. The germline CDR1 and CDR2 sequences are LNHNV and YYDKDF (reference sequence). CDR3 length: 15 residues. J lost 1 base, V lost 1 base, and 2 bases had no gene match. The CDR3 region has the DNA TGTGCCACCAGCAGAGCAGCGGGACGCACAGATACGCAGTATTTT. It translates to CATSRAAGRTDTQYF.

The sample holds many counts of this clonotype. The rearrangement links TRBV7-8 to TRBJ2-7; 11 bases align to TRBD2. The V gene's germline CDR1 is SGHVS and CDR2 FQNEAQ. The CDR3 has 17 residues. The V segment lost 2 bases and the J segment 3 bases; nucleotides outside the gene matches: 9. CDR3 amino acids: CASSLKWTSGFLYEQYF. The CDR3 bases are TGTGCCAGCAGCTTAAAATGGACTAGCGGGTTCCTCTACGAGCAGTACTTC. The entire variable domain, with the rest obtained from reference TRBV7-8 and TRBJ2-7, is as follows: GAGVSQSPRYKVAKRGQDVALRCDPISGHVSLFWYQQALGQGPEFLTYFQNEAQLDKSGLPSDRFFAERPEGSVSTLKIQRTQQEDSAVYLCASSLKWTSGFLYEQYFGPGTRLTVT.

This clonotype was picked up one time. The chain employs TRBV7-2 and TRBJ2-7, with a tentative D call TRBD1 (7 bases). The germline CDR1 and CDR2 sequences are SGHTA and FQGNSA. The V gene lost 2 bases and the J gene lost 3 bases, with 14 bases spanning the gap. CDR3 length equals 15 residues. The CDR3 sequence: CASSLLCQGGYEQYF. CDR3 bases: TGTGCCAGCAGCTTACTCTGCCAGGGGGGCTACGAGCAGTACTTC.

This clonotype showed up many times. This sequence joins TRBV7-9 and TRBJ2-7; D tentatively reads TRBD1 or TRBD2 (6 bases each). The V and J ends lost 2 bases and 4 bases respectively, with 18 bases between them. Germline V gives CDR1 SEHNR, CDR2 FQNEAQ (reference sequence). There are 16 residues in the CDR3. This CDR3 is CASSLSGRRGEYEQYF. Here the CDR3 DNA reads TGTGCCAGCAGCTTATCGGGGCGAAGGGGGGAATACGAGCAGTACTTC.

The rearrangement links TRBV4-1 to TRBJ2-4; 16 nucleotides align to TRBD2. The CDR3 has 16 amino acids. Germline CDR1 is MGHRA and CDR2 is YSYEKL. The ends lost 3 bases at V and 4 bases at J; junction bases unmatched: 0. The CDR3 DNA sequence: TGCGCCAGCAGCCAGGGACTAGCGGGAGGGAAAAACATTCAGTACTTC. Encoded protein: CASSQGLAGGKNIQYF.

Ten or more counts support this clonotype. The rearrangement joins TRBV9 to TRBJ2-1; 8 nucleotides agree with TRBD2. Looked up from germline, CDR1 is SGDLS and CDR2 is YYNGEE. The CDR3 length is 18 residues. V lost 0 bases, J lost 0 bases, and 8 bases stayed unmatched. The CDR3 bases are TGTGCCAGCAGCGTAGCCCTAGCGGGCGCGAGCTCCTACAATGAGCAGTTCTTC. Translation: CASSVALAGASSYNEQFF.

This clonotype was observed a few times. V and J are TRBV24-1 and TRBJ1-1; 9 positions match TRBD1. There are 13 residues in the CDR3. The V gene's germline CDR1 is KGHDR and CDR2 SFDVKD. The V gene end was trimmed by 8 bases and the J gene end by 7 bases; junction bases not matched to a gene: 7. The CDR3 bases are TGTGCCACCATGCTTACAGGGGGCGGTGAAGCTTTCTTT. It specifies CATMLTGGGEAFF.

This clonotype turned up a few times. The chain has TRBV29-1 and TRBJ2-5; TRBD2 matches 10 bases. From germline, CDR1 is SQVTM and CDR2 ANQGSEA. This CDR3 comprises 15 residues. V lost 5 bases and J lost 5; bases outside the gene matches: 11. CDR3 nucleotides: TGCAGCGTTCTACGGGCTAGCGGGAGTAAGGAGACCCAGTACTTC. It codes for CSVLRASGSKETQYF.

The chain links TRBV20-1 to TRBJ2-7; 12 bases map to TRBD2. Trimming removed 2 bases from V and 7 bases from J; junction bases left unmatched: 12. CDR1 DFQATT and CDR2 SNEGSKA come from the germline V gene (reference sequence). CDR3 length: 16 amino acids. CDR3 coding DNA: TGCAGTGCTAGATCGCCTAGCGGGAGGGAGACCGAGGAGCAGTACTTC. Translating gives CSARSPSGRETEEQYF.

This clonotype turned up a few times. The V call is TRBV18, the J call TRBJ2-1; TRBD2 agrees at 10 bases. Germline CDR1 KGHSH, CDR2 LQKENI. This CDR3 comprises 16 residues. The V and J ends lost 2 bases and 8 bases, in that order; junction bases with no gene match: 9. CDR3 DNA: TGTGCCAGCTCACCAAGTTCTAGCGGGAGTGTGGATGAGCAGTTCTTC. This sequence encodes CASSPSSSGSVDEQFF.